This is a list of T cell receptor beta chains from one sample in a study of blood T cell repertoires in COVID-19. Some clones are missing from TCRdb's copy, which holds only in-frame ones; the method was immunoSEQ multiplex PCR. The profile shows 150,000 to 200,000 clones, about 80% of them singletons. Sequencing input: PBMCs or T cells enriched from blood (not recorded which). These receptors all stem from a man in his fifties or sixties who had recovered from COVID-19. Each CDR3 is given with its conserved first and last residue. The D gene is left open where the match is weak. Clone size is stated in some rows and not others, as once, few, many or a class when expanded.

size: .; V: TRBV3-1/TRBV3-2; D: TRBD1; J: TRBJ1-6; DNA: TGTGCCAGCAGCCAACGGACAGGGGGTTTTTCACCCCTCCACTTT; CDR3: CASSQRTGGFSPLHF
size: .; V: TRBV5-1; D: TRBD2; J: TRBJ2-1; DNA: TGCGCCAGCAGCTGGGGAGGGGCCCTCGATGAGCAGTTCTTC; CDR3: CASSWGGALDEQFF
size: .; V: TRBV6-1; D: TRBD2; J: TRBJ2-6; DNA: TGTGCCAGCAGTGAAGAAGGGATTAGCGGGGGGGCCAGAGGGGCCAACGTCCTGACTTTC; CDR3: CASSEEGISGGARGANVLTF
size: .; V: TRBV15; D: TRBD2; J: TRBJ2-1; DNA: TGTGCCACCAGCAGCTCTAGCGGGGGGGCCTACAATGAGCAGTTCTTC; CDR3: CATSSSSGGAYNEQFF
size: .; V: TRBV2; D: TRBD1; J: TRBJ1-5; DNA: TGTGCCAGCAGGAAGGAGCCCGGGACAGGGGCTCAGCCCCAGCATTTT; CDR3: CASRKEPGTGAQPQHF
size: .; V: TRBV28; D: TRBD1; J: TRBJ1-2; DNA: TGTGCCACCACAGGGGGGTATGGCTACACCTTC; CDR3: CATTGGYGYTF
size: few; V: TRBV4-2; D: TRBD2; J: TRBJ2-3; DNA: TGTGCCAGCAGCCAAGTCCTGACTAGCGGGGGGCAACATACGCAGTATTTT; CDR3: CASSQVLTSGGQHTQYF
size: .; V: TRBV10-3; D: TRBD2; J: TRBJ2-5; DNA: TGTGCCACCAGCGGGGGAGAGACCCAGTACTTC; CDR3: CATSGGETQYF
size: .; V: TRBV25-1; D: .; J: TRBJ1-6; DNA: TGTGCCAGCAGTGAATATGACGGATCTGGCAGAGGAGGATCACCCCTCCACTTT; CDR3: CASSEYDGSGRGGSPLHF
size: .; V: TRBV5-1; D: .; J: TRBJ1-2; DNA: TGCGCCAGCAGCTTGGGGCAGGCCAACTATGGCTACACCTTC; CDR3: CASSLGQANYGYTF
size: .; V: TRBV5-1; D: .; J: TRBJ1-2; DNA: TGCGCCAGCAGCTCCTCGGGGGTGGGGCGTGGTGGCTACACCTTC; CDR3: CASSSSGVGRGGYTF
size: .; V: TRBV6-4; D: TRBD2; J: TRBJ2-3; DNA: TGTGCCAGCAGTGCATCTAGCGGGACTAGCACAGATACGCAGTATTTT; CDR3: CASSASSGTSTDTQYF
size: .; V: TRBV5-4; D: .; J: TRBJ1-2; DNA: TGTGCCAGCAATCTCCTGGACAGCCTTCGGAGTGGCTACACCTTC; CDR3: CASNLLDSLRSGYTF
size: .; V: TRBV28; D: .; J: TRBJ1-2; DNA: TGTGCCAGCAGTTTTAGATCGTATGGCTACACCTTC; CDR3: CASSFRSYGYTF
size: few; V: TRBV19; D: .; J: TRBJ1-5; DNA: TGTGCCAGTAGTCCCCAACGAAGAGGCAATCAGCCCCAGCATTTT; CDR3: CASSPQRRGNQPQHF
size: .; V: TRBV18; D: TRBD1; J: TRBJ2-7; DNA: TGTGCCAGCTCACCCGGACAGGGGACCTACGAGCAGTACTTC; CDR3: CASSPGQGTYEQYF
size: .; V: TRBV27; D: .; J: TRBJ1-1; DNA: TGTGCCAGCAGTCCCGGGGTTCGACCAACCGGGAACACTGAAGCTTTCTTT; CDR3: CASSPGVRPTGNTEAFF
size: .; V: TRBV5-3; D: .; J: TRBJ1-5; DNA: TGTGCCAGAAGTCCTCCCCCGACAGACCTTGGAGGGGATCAGCCCCAGCATTTT; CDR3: CARSPPPTDLGGDQPQHF
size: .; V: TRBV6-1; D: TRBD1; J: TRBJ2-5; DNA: TGTGCCAGCAGTGATGGACAGGGATTGGAGACCCAGTACTTC; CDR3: CASSDGQGLETQYF
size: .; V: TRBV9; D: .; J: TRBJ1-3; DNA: TGTGCCAGCAGCGGCGTTACAGACACCATATATTTT; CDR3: CASSGVTDTIYF
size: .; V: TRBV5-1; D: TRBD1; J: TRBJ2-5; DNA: TGCGCCAGCAGAAACTCAGGGGGTCCGGAGACCCAGTACTTC; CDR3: CASRNSGGPETQYF
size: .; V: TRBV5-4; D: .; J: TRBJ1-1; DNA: TGTGCCAGCAGCTTGGGACAGAGGATCGCTGAAGCTTTCTTT; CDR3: CASSLGQRIAEAFF
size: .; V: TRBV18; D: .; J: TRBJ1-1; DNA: TGTGCCAGCTCACCTCTCTCAGATCTGAACACTGAAGCTTTCTTT; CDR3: CASSPLSDLNTEAFF
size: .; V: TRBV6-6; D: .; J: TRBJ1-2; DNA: TGTGCCAGCAGGACCTGGGGGGGCAACTATGGCTACACCTTC; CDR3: CASRTWGGNYGYTF
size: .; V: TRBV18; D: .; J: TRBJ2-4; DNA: TGTGCCAGCTCCACCCCAGCGGAGCTAGCCAAAAACATTCAGTACTTC; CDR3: CASSTPAELAKNIQYF
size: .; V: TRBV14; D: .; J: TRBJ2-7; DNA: TGTGCCAGCAGCCCCTTGGACAGAACCCATTACGAGCAGTACTTC; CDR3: CASSPLDRTHYEQYF
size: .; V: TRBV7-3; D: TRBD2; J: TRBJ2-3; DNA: TGTGCCAGCAGCGACGGACTAGCTGGTTCAGATACGCAGTATTTT; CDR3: CASSDGLAGSDTQYF
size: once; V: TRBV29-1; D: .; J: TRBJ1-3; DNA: TGCAGCGTTGCCAGGGGTAGCTCTGGAAACACCATATATTTT; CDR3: CSVARGSSGNTIYF
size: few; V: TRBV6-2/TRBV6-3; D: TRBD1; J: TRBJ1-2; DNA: TGTGCCAGCAGTTACTCGTTCTCAGGGGGCCGGCGTGGCTACACCTTC; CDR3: CASSYSFSGGRRGYTF
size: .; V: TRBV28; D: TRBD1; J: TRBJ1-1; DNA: TGTGCCAGCAGTATGCAAGGACAGGGAGGAACTGAAGCTTTCTTT; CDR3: CASSMQGQGGTEAFF
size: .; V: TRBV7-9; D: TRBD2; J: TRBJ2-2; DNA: TGTGCCAGCAGCCCCTCCCGGTTACAGCGGGGGGGGAACGGGGAGCTGTTTTTT; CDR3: CASSPSRLQRGGNGELFF
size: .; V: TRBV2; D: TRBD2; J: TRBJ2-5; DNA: TGTGCCAGCAGGGGGGGGTCTAGTGGGGAGACCCAGTACTTC; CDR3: CASRGGSSGETQYF
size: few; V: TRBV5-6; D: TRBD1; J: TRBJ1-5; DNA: TGTGCCAGCAGCAAGGGACAGGGTGTCAATCAGCCCCAGCATTTT; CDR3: CASSKGQGVNQPQHF
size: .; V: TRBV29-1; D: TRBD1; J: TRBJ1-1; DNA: TGCAGCGTTGAAGATCTAGGCAGGGGGCTCATTGAAGCTTTCTTT; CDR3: CSVEDLGRGLIEAFF
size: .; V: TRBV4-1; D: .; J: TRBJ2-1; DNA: TGCGCCAGCAGCCCTACTTCTTTAAGCTCCTACAATGAGCAGTTCTTC; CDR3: CASSPTSLSSYNEQFF
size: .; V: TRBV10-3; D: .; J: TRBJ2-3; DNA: TGTGCCATCAGTGAGAGGTCCTCAGGGTTGGGCACAGATACGCAGTATTTT; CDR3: CAISERSSGLGTDTQYF
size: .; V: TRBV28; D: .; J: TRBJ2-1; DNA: TGTGCCAGCAGCCAGACTAGGCTCTCCTACAATGAGCAGTTCTTC; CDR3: CASSQTRLSYNEQFF
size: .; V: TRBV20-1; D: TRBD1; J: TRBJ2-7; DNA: TGCAGTGCTAATGAAGCAGGGGGCTCCTACGAGCAGTACTTC; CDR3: CSANEAGGSYEQYF
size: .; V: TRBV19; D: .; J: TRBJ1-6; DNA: TGTGCCAGTAGCCCAGCGGCGGATAATTCACCCCTCCACTTT; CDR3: CASSPAADNSPLHF
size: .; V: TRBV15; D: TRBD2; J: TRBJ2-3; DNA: TGTGCCACCAGCAGGCGGACTAGCGGCATCACAGATACGCAGTATTTT; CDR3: CATSRRTSGITDTQYF
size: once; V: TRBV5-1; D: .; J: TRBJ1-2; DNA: TGCGCCAGCAGCTTGGCGGGTTCTTGGGGCTACACCTTC; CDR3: CASSLAGSWGYTF
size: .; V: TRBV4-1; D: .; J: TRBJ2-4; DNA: TGCGCCAGCAGCCAAGCCCTCTTAGCCAAAAACATTCAGTACTTC; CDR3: CASSQALLAKNIQYF
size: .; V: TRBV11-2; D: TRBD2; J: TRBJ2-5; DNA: TGTGCCAGCAGTCATACTAGCGGGGGGGCCGGGGAGACCCAGTACTTC; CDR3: CASSHTSGGAGETQYF
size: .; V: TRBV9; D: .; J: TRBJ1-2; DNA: TGTGCCAGCCGGGGGGAGGCTCTCTATGGCTACACCTTC; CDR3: CASRGEALYGYTF
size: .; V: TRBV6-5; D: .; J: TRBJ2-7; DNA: TGTGCCAGCAGCCGAGGGCGGGGGCCGTCCTACGAGCAGTACTTC; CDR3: CASSRGRGPSYEQYF
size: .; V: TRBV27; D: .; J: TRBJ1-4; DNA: TGTGCCAGCAGTTCTGCAGGGGTCTTGGAAAAACTGTTTTTT; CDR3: CASSSAGVLEKLFF
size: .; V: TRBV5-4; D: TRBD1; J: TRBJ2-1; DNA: TGTGCCAGCAGCCCTAAGACAGGGGGCGCCTACAATGAGCAGTTCTTC; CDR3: CASSPKTGGAYNEQFF